The rows below give T cell receptor beta chains drawn from one sample of a study of blood T cell repertoires in COVID-19. Using immunoSEQ multiplex PCR, the repertoire was profiled, and TCRdb retains in-frame clones only, with some absent. Counted here are around 260,000 clones, about 88% occurring once; the ten biggest clones make up approximately 4.5%. The sample consisted of PBMCs or T cells enriched from blood (not recorded which). These receptors originate from a man younger than 45 with acute COVID-19. The conserved cysteine and the conserved F or W are not part of the CDR3 here. The order of the fields is CDR3 protein, D gene, J gene, clone size, V gene. A D gene is named only where the DNA matches it firmly. Clone sizes are given selectively: once, few, many, or a class where the clone is expanded.

CDR3: AIFPRDNDEAF
D: NA
J: TRBJ1-1
size: NA
V: TRBV21-1

CDR3: ASSTPGYGYT
D: NA
J: TRBJ1-2
size: NA
V: TRBV7-2

CDR3: APTCGANSSYNEQF
D: NA
J: TRBJ2-1
size: NA
V: TRBV27

CDR3: SANSYEKLF
D: NA
J: TRBJ1-4
size: NA
V: TRBV20-1

CDR3: ASSPGQGYQPQH
D: TRBD1
J: TRBJ1-5
size: few
V: TRBV19

CDR3: ASSTFGGEGQPQH
D: NA
J: TRBJ1-5
size: NA
V: TRBV6-5

CDR3: ASSPQGGGNTDTQY
D: NA
J: TRBJ2-3
size: NA
V: TRBV5-1

CDR3: ASDPGQDEKLF
D: TRBD1
J: TRBJ1-4
size: NA
V: TRBV19

CDR3: ASSKALTGLAF
D: TRBD1
J: TRBJ1-1
size: NA
V: TRBV19

CDR3: ASSFYIGGYT
D: NA
J: TRBJ1-2
size: NA
V: TRBV7-8

CDR3: ASSVGGSDTGELF
D: TRBD2
J: TRBJ2-2
size: NA
V: TRBV5-6

CDR3: ATSVRQGHDGYT
D: TRBD1
J: TRBJ1-2
size: NA
V: TRBV15

CDR3: ATSATGQKETQY
D: NA
J: TRBJ2-5
size: NA
V: TRBV24-1

CDR3: ASSIRDRENEQF
D: TRBD1
J: TRBJ2-1
size: NA
V: TRBV28

CDR3: ASSLARGTGYGYT
D: TRBD1
J: TRBJ1-2
size: NA
V: TRBV5-1

CDR3: ASSLGVGAF
D: NA
J: TRBJ1-1
size: once
V: TRBV28

CDR3: ASSQAGQRDTEAF
D: NA
J: TRBJ1-1
size: once
V: TRBV4-3

CDR3: ASSSPGQGGNEQF
D: TRBD1
J: TRBJ2-1
size: NA
V: TRBV5-6

CDR3: ATSRAQGASGELF
D: TRBD1
J: TRBJ2-2
size: NA
V: TRBV15

CDR3: ATTGGLLANSPLH
D: TRBD1
J: TRBJ1-6
size: NA
V: TRBV10-3

CDR3: ASSPAGGEAF
D: NA
J: TRBJ1-1
size: NA
V: TRBV10-1

CDR3: ASSVETGGRAGELF
D: TRBD1
J: TRBJ2-2
size: NA
V: TRBV9

CDR3: ASSPTSGTPGTQY
D: TRBD2
J: TRBJ2-5
size: few
V: TRBV5-4

CDR3: ASSQAVTGELF
D: NA
J: TRBJ2-2
size: NA
V: TRBV4-3

CDR3: ASSTHLNSPLH
D: NA
J: TRBJ1-6
size: NA
V: TRBV19

CDR3: ASMRGQGYT
D: TRBD1
J: TRBJ1-2
size: NA
V: TRBV28

CDR3: ASSISQVVPSYGYT
D: NA
J: TRBJ1-2
size: few
V: TRBV19

CDR3: ASSAAGLTEAF
D: NA
J: TRBJ1-1
size: NA
V: TRBV9

CDR3: ASSRATTQGNSPLH
D: NA
J: TRBJ1-6
size: NA
V: TRBV2

CDR3: ASSPGQGSYNEQF
D: TRBD1
J: TRBJ2-1
size: NA
V: TRBV4-1

CDR3: ATSDMREGNYGYT
D: NA
J: TRBJ1-2
size: NA
V: TRBV24-1

CDR3: ASSYGGGSDEQF
D: NA
J: TRBJ2-1
size: NA
V: TRBV7-8

CDR3: ASSFPWGTRSKGELF
D: NA
J: TRBJ2-2
size: few
V: TRBV11-2

CDR3: ASSSDPPRNEKLF
D: NA
J: TRBJ1-4
size: NA
V: TRBV7-9

CDR3: ASSFSESPRETQY
D: NA
J: TRBJ2-5
size: NA
V: TRBV7-6

CDR3: ASIGTTSGRGYGYT
D: NA
J: TRBJ1-2
size: NA
V: TRBV27

CDR3: ASSEESSSNQPQH
D: NA
J: TRBJ1-5
size: NA
V: TRBV2